Listed here is a single T cell receptor (beta chain). Its antigen is as yet unknown. Sample time point: blood 4 weeks post-SBRT, at nephrectomy. Stated treatment: 15 Gy SBRT to primary tumor, nephrectomy 4 weeks later. This entry comes from a study of radiation and T cells in renal cell carcinoma. Overall study findings and caveats: Top tumor clonotypes rose in blood 2 weeks post-radiation, then contracted. Pretreatment tumor biopsies were lacking, so baseline clonotypes are unknown.

The germline V gene has CDR1 MNHEY and CDR2 SMNVEV (reference sequence). V lost 4 bases and J lost 7; bases outside the gene matches: 7. The CDR3 spans 15 residues. The protocol was immunoSEQ multiplex PCR, while the TCRdb copy is restricted to in-frame clones and leaves out a portion. Seen here are approximately 150,000 clones, approximately 86% observed once, and the top ten hold around a sixth. V usage is TRBV27 and J usage is TRBJ2-1, with TRBD1 matching 10 bases. The source was blood, collected from a patient whose treatment included radiotherapy and nephrectomy. The TCR sequence derives from a woman between 50 and 59 years old with renal cell carcinoma. The CDR3 DNA sequence: TGTGCCAGCAGTTCCTGGACAGGGGGGAATAATGAGCAGTTCTTC. Its protein is CASSSWTGGNNEQFF.